Shown below are 9 T cell receptor beta chains from a single sample sequenced in a study of graft-versus-host responses after intestinal transplantation. These TCRs are of unknown antigen specificity. Measured with immunoSEQ multiplex PCR; TCRdb has only the in-frame clones, and not every one. The sample consists of about 86,000 clones, about 85% of them appearing once. The source was unstimulated CD4+ T cells sorted from spleen or lymph node cells, collected before transplant. All receptors derive from a human donor who was the organ donor for an intestinal transplant.

The J gene is TRBJ1-1, the V gene TRBV7-6; TRBD1 is a possible D gene (5 bases). CDR1 is SGHVS, CDR2 FNYEAQ, per germline. Deletions cut 3 bases from V and 2 bases from J, with 7 bases between. CDR3 length: 13 amino acids. CDR3 DNA sequence: TGTGCCAGCAGCTTTGACAGCAACACTGAAGCTTTCTTT. Encoded protein: CASSFDSNTEAFF. The whole variable domain, filled in from reference TRBV7-6 and TRBJ1-1, reads GAGVSQSPRYKVTKRGQDVALRCDPISGHVSLYWYRQALGQGPEFLTYFNYEAQQDKSGLPNDRFSAERPEGSISTLTIQRTEQRDSAMYRCASSFDSNTEAFFGQGTRLTVV.

The J gene is TRBJ2-1, the V gene TRBV9; 14 nucleotides match TRBD2. The CDR3 loop spans 19 amino acids. Looked up from germline, CDR1 is SGDLS and CDR2 is YYNGEE. V lost 3 bases, J lost 3 bases, and 11 bases stayed unmatched. The CDR3 sequence is CASSAVPRLAGGFYNEQFF. Written as DNA, the CDR3 is TGTGCCAGCAGCGCGGTCCCTCGACTAGCGGGAGGGTTCTACAATGAGCAGTTCTTC.

This chain connects TRBV9 to TRBJ2-5; 14 bases agree with TRBD2. The germline CDR1 and CDR2 sequences are SGDLS and YYNGEE. The ends lost 3 bases at V and 5 bases at J; junction bases unmatched: 3. CDR3 size: 15 residues. The CDR3: CASSAWTSGGETQYF. Here the CDR3 DNA reads TGTGCCAGCAGCGCATGGACTAGCGGGGGGGAGACCCAGTACTTC.

This sequence joins TRBV19 and TRBJ2-1, with D possibly being TRBD2 (6 bases). The CDR3 covers 14 residues. In germline, CDR1 is LNHDA, CDR2 SQIVND (reference sequence). V dropped 7 bases and J dropped 5 bases, with 15 bases sitting between them. DNA of the CDR3: TGTGCCAGTACCCTACGGGGGAGTAACAATGAGCAGTTCTTC. Amino acids: CASTLRGSNNEQFF.

The chain recombines TRBV5-5 with TRBJ1-1, with a tentative D call TRBD1 (5 bases). This CDR3 is built from 14 residues. Germline lookup yields CDR1 SGHKS and CDR2 YYEKEE (reference sequence). Deletions cut 2 bases from V and 1 base from J, with 9 bases between. The DNA for the CDR3 is TGTGCCAGCAGCTTTTCGGGGGGGAACACTGAAGCTTTCTTT. Residues: CASSFSGGNTEAFF.

This rearrangement joins TRBV19 to TRBJ1-2; weak D call: TRBD1 (5 bases). The V and J ends lost 2 bases and 4 bases respectively, with 8 bases between them. CDR1 is LNHDA, CDR2 SQIVND, per germline (reference sequence). This CDR3 is 13 amino acids long. DNA of the CDR3: TGTGCCAGTAGTATACGGGGGTTCTATGGCTACACCTTC. Translation gives CASSIRGFYGYTF.

A remark on this clone: At one of its ends the junction is not consistent with the germline gene, which may arise from a read error. The chain links TRBV7-2 to TRBJ2-7; TRBD2 agrees at 12 bases. CDR1 and CDR2 (germline): SGHTA, FQGNSA. The CDR3 sequence is 16 residues long. The DNA for the CDR3 is TGTGCCAGCAGCTTCCGGCCCGGGACTAGCGGGCGGTCCTTATCCTTC. Protein sequence: CASSFRPGTSGRSLSF.

This chain links TRBV28 with TRBJ2-2; D is unclear. The CDR3 has 15 residues. Germline assignment: CDR1 MDHEN and CDR2 SYDVKM. V was cut by 3 bases and J by 5 bases, with 13 bases left in between. DNA for the CDR3: TGTGCCAGCAGTTTCCCAGCGCGTAGTACCGGGGAGCTGTTTTTT. It yields the protein CASSFPARSTGELFF.

The gene calls are TRBV6-5 and TRBJ1-5; 8 nucleotides align to TRBD1. J was trimmed by 5 bases and V by 5 bases; bases with no gene match: 2. The CDR3 extends over 13 amino acids. Per the germline V gene, CDR1 is MNHEY and CDR2 is SVGAGI. The CDR3 coding sequence is TGTGCCAGCAGTGAACAGGGGGATCAGCCCCAGCATTTT. It translates to CASSEQGDQPQHF.